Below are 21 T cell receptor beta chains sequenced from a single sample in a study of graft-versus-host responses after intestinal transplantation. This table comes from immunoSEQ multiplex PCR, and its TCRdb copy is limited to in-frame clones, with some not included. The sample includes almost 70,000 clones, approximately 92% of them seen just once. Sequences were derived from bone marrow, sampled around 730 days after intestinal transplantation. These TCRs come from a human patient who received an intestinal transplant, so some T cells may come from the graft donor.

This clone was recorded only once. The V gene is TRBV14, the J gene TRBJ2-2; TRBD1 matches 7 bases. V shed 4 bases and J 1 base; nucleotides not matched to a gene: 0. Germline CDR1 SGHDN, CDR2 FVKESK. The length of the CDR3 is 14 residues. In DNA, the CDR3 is TGTGCCAGCAGCCGACAGGGGAACACCGGGGAGCTGTTTTTT. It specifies CASSRQGNTGELFF.

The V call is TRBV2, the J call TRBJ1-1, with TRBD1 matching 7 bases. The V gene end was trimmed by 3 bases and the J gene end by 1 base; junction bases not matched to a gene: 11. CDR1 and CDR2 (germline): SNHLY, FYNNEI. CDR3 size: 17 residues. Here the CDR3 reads CASSEGGRGQKNTEAFF. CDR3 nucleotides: TGTGCCAGCAGTGAGGGGGGTAGGGGGCAAAAGAACACTGAAGCTTTCTTT.

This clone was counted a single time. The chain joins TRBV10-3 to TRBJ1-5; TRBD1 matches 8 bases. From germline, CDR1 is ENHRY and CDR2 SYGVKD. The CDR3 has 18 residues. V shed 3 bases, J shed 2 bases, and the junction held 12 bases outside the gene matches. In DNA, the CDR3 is TGTGCCATCAGTGAAGCAGGGGGCGCATTAAACGGCAATCAGCCCCAGCATTTT. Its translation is CAISEAGGALNGNQPQHF.

The DNA of the CDR3 is TGCAGCGTTGGGGAGGAGGACTATGGCTACACCTTC. Translated, it gives CSVGEEDYGYTF. This chain uses TRBV29-1 with TRBJ1-2; D is unresolved. The germline CDR1 and CDR2 sequences are SQVTM and ANQGSEA. This CDR3 is built from 12 residues. The germline V and J ends were trimmed by 4 bases and 3 bases, with 9 bases remaining between them.

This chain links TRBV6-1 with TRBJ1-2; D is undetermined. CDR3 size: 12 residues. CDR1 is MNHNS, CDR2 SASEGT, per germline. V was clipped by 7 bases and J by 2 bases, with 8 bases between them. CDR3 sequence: CASMQENYGYTF. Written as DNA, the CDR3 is TGTGCCAGCATGCAGGAAAACTATGGCTACACCTTC.

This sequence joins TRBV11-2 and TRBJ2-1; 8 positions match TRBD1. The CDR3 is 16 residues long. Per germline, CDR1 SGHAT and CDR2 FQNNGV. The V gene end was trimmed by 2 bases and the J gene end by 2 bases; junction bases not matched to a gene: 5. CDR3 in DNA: TGTGCCAGCAGCTTAATCAGGGACAGGCCCTACAATGAGCAGTTCTTC. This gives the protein CASSLIRDRPYNEQFF.

The CDR3 sequence is CASIPIWRGRLYEQYF. CDR3 DNA: TGTGCCAGCATTCCTATATGGAGGGGGAGACTTTACGAGCAGTACTTC. The genes are TRBV27 and TRBJ2-7, with D possibly called TRBD1 or TRBD2 (6 bases each). V was cut by 7 bases and J by 4 bases, with 23 bases left in between. The CDR3 is 16 residues long. The germline gives CDR1 MNHEY, CDR2 SMNVEV (reference sequence).

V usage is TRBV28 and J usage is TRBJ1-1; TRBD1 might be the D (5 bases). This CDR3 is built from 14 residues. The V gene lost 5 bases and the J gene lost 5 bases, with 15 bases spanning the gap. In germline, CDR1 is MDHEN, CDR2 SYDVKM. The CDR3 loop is CASSPPSGSTEAFF. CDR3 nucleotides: TGTGCCAGCAGTCCACCTTCAGGGTCTACTGAAGCTTTCTTT.

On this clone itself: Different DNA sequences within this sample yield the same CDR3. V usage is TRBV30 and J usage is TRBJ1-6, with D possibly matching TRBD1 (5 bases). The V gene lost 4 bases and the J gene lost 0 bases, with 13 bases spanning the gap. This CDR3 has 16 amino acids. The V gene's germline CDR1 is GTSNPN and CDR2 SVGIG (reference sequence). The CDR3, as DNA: TGTGCCTGGATGGGGCCACCATGCTCCTATAATTCACCCCTCCACTTT. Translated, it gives CAWMGPPCSYNSPLHF.

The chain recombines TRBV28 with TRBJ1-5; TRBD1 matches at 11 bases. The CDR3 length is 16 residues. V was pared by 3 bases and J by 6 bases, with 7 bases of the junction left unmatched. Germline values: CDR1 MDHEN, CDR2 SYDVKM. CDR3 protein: CASSLYRDRGFQPQHF. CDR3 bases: TGTGCCAGCAGTTTGTACCGGGACAGGGGGTTTCAGCCCCAGCATTTT.

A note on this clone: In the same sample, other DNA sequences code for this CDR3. CDR3 nucleotides: TGTGCCAGCAGTCGGACCTTGGAAGCTTTCTTT. Encoded protein: CASSRTLEAFF. The chain is built from TRBV5-6 and TRBJ1-1; D gene ambiguous. This CDR3 is built from 11 residues. Germline-derived CDR1 and CDR2 are SGHDT and YYEEEE. The germline V and J ends were trimmed by 5 bases and 8 bases, with 10 bases remaining between them.

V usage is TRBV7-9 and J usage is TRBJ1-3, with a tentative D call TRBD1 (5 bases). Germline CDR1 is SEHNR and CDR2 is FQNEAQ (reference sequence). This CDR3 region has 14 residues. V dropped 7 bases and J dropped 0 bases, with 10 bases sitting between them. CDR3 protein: CASILGDSGNTIYF. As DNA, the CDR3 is TGTGCCAGCATCCTAGGGGACTCTGGAAACACCATATATTTT.

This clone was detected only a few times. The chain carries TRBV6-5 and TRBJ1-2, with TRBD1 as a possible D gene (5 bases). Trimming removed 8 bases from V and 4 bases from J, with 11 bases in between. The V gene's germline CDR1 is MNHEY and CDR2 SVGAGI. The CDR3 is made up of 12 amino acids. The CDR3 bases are TGTGCCAGCTTCCTCAGGGCCTATGGCTACACCTTC. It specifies CASFLRAYGYTF.

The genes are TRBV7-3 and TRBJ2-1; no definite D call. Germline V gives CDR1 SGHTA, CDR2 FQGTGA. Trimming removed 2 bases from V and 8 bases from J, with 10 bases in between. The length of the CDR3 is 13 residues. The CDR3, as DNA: TGTGCCAGCAGCTTAGTAGGTGCGGATGAGCAGTTCTTC. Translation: CASSLVGADEQFF.

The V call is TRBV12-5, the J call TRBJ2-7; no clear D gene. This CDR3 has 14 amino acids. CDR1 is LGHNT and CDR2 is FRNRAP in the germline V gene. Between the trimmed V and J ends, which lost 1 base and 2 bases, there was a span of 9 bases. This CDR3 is CASGLGRLTYEQYF. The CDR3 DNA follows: TGTGCTAGTGGTTTGGGCAGACTTACCTACGAGCAGTACTTC.

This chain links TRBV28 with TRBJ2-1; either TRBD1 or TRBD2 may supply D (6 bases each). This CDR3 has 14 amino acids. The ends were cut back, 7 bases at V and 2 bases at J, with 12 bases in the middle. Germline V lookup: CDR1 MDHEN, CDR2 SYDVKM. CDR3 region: CASKSGDTYNEQFF. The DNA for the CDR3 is TGTGCCAGCAAGTCGGGGGACACCTACAATGAGCAGTTCTTC.

In DNA form, the CDR3 reads TGCGCCAGCAGCTTGGCCATGACTGGGGGAGGCTACGTCACCGGGGAGCTGTTTTTT. It encodes CASSLAMTGGGYVTGELFF. J is TRBJ2-2 and V is TRBV5-1, with D maybe TRBD2 (6 bases). Germline CDR1 SGHRS, CDR2 YFSETQ. V was trimmed by 0 bases and J by 4 bases, leaving 22 bases between them. The CDR3 totals 19 residues.

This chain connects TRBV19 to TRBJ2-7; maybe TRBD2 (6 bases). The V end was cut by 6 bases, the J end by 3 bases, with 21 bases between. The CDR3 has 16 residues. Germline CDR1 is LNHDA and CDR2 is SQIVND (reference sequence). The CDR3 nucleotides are TGTGCCAGTAGCCTGGGACGGATCCCGGGGGTCTACGAGCAGTACTTC. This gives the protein CASSLGRIPGVYEQYF.

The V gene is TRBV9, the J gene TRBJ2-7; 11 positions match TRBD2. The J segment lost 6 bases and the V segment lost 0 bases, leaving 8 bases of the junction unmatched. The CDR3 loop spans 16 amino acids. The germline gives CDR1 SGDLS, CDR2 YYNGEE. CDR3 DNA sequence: TGTGCCAGCAGCGTAGGGGGGCTAGCGGGAGGAGTCGAGCAGTACTTC. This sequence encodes CASSVGGLAGGVEQYF.

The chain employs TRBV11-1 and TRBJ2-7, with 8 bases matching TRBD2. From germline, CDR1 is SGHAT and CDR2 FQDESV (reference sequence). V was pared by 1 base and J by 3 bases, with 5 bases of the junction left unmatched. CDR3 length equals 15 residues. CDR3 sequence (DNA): TGTGCCAGCAGCTTAGTGGCTAGCGGGTTCTACGAGCAGTACTTC. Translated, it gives CASSLVASGFYEQYF.

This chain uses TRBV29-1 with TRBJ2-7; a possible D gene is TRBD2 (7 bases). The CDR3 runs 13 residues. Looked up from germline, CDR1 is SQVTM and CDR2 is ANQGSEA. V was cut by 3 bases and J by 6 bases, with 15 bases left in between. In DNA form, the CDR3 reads TGCAGCGTTGACCGCGGGGGCGAGGCCGAGCAGTACTTC. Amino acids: CSVDRGGEAEQYF.